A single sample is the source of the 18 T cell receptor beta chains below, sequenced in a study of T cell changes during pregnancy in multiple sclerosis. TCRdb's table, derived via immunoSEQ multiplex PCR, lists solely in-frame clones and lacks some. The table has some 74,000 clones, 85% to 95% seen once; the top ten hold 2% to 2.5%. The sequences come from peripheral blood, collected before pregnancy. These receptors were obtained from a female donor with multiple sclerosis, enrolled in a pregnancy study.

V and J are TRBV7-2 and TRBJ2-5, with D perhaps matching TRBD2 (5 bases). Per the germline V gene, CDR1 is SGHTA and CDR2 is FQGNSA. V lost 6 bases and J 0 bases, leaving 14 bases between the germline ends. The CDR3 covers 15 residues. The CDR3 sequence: CASSHSGLDQETQYF. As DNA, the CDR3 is TGTGCCAGCAGTCATTCCGGACTGGACCAAGAGACCCAGTACTTC. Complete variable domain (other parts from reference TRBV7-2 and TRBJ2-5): GAGVSQSPSNKVTEKGKDVELRCDPISGHTALYWYRQSLGQGLEFLIYFQGNSAPDKSGLPSDRFSAERTGGSVSTLTIQRTQQEDSAVYLCASSHSGLDQETQYFGPGTRLLVL.

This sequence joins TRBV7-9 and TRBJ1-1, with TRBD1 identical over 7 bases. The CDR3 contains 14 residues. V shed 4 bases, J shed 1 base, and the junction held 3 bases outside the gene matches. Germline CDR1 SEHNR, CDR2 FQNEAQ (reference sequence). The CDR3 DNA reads TGTGCCAGCAGCTCGGGACAGCCGAACACTGAAGCTTTCTTT. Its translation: CASSSGQPNTEAFF. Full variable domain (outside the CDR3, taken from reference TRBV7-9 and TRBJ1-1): DTGVSQNPRHKITKRGQNVTFRCDPISEHNRLYWYRQTLGQGPEFLTYFQNEAQLEKSRLLSDRFSAERPKGSFSTLEIQRTEQGDSAMYLCASSSGQPNTEAFFGQGTRLTVV.

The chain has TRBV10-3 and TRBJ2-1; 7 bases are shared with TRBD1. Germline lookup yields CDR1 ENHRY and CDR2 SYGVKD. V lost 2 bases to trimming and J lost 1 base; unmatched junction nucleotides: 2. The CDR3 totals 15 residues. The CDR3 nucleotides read TGTGCCATCAGTGAGGGGGACAGTTCCTACAATGAGCAGTTCTTC. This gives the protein CAISEGDSSYNEQFF.

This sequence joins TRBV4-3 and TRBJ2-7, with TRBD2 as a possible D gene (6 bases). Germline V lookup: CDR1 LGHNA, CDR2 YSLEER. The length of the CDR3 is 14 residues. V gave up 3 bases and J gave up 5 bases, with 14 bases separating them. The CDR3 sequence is CASSQKIGRHEQYF. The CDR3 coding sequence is TGCGCCAGCAGCCAGAAGATAGGGAGGCACGAGCAGTACTTC.

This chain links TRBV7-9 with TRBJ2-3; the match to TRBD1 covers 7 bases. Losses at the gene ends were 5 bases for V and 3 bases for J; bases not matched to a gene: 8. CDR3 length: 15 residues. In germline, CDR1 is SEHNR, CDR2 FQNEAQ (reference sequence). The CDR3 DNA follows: TGTGCCAGCAGCAAGACAGGGTTCGGAACAGATACGCAGTATTTT. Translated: CASSKTGFGTDTQYF.

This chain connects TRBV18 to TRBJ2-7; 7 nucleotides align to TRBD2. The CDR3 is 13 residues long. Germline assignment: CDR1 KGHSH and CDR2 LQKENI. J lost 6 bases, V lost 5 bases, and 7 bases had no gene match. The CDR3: CASSTSRETEQYF. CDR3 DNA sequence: TGTGCCAGCTCAACCTCGCGGGAGACCGAGCAGTACTTC.

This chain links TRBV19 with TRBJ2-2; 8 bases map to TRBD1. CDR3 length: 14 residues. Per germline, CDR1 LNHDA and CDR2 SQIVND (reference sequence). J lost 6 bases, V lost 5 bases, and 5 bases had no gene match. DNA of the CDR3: TGTGCCAGTAGTGTACCGGGACAGGCCGGGGAGCTGTTTTTT. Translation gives CASSVPGQAGELFF. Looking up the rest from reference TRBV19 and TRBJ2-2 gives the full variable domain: DGGITQSPKYLFRKEGQNVTLSCEQNLNHDAMYWYRQDPGQGLRLIYYSQIVNDFQKGDIAEGYSVSREKKESFPLTVTSAQKNPTAFYLCASSVPGQAGELFFGEGSRLTVL.

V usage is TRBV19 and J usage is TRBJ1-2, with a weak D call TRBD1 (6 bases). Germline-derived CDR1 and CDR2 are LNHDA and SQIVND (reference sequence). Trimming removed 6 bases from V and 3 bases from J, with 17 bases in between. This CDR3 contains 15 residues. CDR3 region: CASSVTGFSDYGYTF. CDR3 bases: TGTGCCAGTAGCGTGACAGGCTTCTCTGACTATGGCTACACCTTC.

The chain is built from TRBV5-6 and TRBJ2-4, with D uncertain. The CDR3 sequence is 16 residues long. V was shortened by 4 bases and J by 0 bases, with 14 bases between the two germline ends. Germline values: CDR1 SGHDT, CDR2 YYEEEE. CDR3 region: CASSQLIFGAKNIQYF. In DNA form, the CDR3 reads TGTGCCAGCAGCCAACTTATATTCGGAGCCAAAAACATTCAGTACTTC. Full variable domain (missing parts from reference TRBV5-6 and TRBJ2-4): DAGVTQSPTHLIKTRGQQVTLRCSPKSGHDTVSWYQQALGQGPQFIFQYYEEEERQRGNFPDRFSGHQFPNYSSELNVNALLLGDSALYLCASSQLIFGAKNIQYFGAGTRLSVL.

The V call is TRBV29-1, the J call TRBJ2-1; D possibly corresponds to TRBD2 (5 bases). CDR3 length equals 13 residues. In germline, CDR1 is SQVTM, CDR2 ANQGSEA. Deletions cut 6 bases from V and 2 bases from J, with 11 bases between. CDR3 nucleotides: TGCAGCGTAATTCCTAGCACCTACAATGAGCAGTTCTTC. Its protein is CSVIPSTYNEQFF.

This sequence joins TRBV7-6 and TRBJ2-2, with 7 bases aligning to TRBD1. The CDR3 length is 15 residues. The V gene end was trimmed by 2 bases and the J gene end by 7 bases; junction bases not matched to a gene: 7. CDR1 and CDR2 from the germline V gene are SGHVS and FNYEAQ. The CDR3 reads CASSLWGQSLGELFF. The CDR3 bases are TGTGCCAGCAGCTTATGGGGACAGTCACTCGGGGAGCTGTTTTTT.

For the CDR3, the DNA is TGTGCCAGCAGCCAAGACCAGGGGAATGAGCAGTTCTTC. Amino acid sequence: CASSQDQGNEQFF. The chain uses TRBV4-2 and TRBJ2-1, with TRBD1 as a possible D gene (6 bases). This CDR3 region has 13 residues. Trimming took 0 bases from V and 7 from J, leaving 7 bases between them. Germline V CDR1 and CDR2: LGHNA, YNFKEQ.

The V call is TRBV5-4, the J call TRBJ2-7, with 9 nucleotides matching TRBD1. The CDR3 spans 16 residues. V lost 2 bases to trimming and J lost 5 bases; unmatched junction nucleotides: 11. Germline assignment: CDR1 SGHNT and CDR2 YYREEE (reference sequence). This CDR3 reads CASSFNPRTGVDEQYF. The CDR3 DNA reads TGTGCCAGCAGCTTCAACCCCCGGACAGGGGTCGACGAGCAGTACTTC.

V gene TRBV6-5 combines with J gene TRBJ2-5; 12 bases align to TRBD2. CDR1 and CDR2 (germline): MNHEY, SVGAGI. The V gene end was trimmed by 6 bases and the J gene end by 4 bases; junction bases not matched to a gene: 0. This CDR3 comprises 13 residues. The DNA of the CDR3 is TGTGCCAGCAGACTAGCGGGAGGAGAGACCCAGTACTTC. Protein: CASRLAGGETQYF.

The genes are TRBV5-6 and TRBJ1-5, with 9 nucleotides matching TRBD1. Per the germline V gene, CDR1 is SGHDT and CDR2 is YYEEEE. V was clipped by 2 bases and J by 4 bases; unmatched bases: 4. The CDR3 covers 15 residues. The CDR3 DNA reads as TGTGCCAGCAGCTTAAGGACAGGGGTAAATCAGCCCCAGCATTTT. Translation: CASSLRTGVNQPQHF.

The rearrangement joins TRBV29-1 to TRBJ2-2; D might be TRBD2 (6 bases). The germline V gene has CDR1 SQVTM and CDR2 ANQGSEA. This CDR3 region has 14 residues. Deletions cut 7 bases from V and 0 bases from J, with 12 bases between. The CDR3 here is CSAGGRTNTGELFF. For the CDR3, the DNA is TGCAGCGCCGGGGGACGTACGAACACCGGGGAGCTGTTTTTT.

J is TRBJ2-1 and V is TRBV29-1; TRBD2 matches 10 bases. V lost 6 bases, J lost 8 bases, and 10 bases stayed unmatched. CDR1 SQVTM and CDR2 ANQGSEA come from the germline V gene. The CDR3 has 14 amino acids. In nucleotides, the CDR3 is TGCAGCGTCAGTGGAAGCGGGAGGGCTCATGAGCAGTTCTTC. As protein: CSVSGSGRAHEQFF.

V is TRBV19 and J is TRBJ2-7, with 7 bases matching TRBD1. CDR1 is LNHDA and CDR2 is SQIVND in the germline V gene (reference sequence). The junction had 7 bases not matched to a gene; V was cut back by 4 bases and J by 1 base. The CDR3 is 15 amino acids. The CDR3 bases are TGTGCCAGTAGTAAACAGGGGAGTGGGTCCTACGAGCAGTACTTC. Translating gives CASSKQGSGSYEQYF. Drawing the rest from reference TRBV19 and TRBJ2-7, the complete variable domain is DGGITQSPKYLFRKEGQNVTLSCEQNLNHDAMYWYRQDPGQGLRLIYYSQIVNDFQKGDIAEGYSVSREKKESFPLTVTSAQKNPTAFYLCASSKQGSGSYEQYFGPGTRLTVT.